Following are 18 T cell receptor beta chains from one sample sequenced in a study of cytotoxic CD8 clonotypes in ibrutinib-treated CLL. The table came from immunoSEQ multiplex PCR; TCRdb's copy has only in-frame clones and leaves some out. The data contain fewer than 200,000 clones, 70% to 85% of them singletons. The sample consisted of PBMCs, taken after 24 months of ibrutinib treatment. The receptor set was obtained from a human donor with chronic lymphocytic leukemia.

The rearrangement uses TRBV9 and TRBJ1-2, with a tentative D call TRBD1 (5 bases). V was pared by 4 bases and J by 1 base, with 17 bases between. Germline V gene sequence: CDR1 SGDLS, CDR2 YYNGEE. The CDR3 runs to 16 residues. The DNA of the CDR3 is TGTGCCAGCAGCTTCGGGGGAGACAGACTTAACTATGGCTACACCTTC. Translating it yields CASSFGGDRLNYGYTF. The full variable domain, in which reference TRBV9 and TRBJ1-2 provide the parts outside the CDR3, is DSGVTQTPKHLITATGQRVTLRCSPRSGDLSVYWYQQSLDQGLQFLIQYYNGEERAKGNILERFSAQQFPDLHSELNLSSLELGDSALYFCASSFGGDRLNYGYTFGSGTRLTVV.

This clone was detected only once. The chain carries TRBV27 and TRBJ1-1, with D unclear. Trimming left V 4 bases short and J 5 bases short, with 17 bases between. The CDR3 spans 15 residues. Germline values: CDR1 MNHEY, CDR2 SMNVEV (reference sequence). DNA of the CDR3: TGTGCCAGCAGTTCACCCTGGGTGTTGGGAACTGAAGCTTTCTTT. Protein product: CASSSPWVLGTEAFF.

The chain uses TRBV6-5 and TRBJ1-1; D remains unclear. The CDR3 is made up of 13 amino acids. The V gene lost 6 bases and the J gene lost 7 bases, with 15 bases spanning the gap. Germline-derived CDR1 and CDR2 are MNHEY and SVGAGI. The CDR3 sequence is CASSQGGLGEAFF. The CDR3 bases are TGTGCCAGCAGCCAAGGAGGGTTGGGTGAAGCTTTCTTT.

The V and J genes are TRBV4-2 and TRBJ2-1, with 10 positions matching TRBD2. The length of the CDR3 is 15 residues. CDR1 and CDR2 (germline): LGHNA, YNFKEQ. The J segment lost 2 bases and the V segment lost 4 bases, leaving 2 bases of the junction unmatched. CDR3 in amino acids: CASSPGTSAYNEQFF. CDR3 nucleotide sequence: TGTGCCAGCAGCCCCGGGACTAGCGCCTACAATGAGCAGTTCTTC.

The chain couples TRBV5-1 to TRBJ1-4, with D perhaps TRBD1 (6 bases). Trimming shortened V by 4 bases and J by 6 bases, and 13 bases separated the two germline ends. Per the germline V gene, CDR1 is SGHRS and CDR2 is YFSETQ. CDR3 size: 14 residues. The CDR3, as DNA: TGCGCCAGCAGCCTCGGACAGTTTGATGAAAAACTGTTTTTT. Translation: CASSLGQFDEKLFF.

The sample holds a few counts of this clone. CDR3 bases: TGTGCCAGCAGCACGGGACTAGAGATTGTCGATGAGCAGTTCTTC. Its translation: CASSTGLEIVDEQFF. The chain combines TRBV9 with TRBJ2-1; 8 bases are shared with TRBD2. The CDR3 runs 15 residues. V shed 4 bases, J shed 8 bases, and the junction held 11 bases outside the gene matches. Germline V gene lookup returns CDR1 SGDLS and CDR2 YYNGEE.

This clone was picked up a small number of times. The same CDR3 arises from other DNA sequences in this sample as well. J is TRBJ1-1 and V is TRBV29-1; D uncertain. The V gene's germline CDR1 is SQVTM and CDR2 ANQGSEA. Trimming took 4 bases from V and 2 from J, leaving 8 bases between them. The CDR3 has 12 amino acids. The CDR3: CSVADGNTEAFF. The CDR3 bases are TGCAGCGTTGCCGACGGAAACACTGAAGCTTTCTTT.

The chain has TRBV19 and TRBJ2-7; no clear D gene. The V and J ends lost 3 bases and 7 bases respectively, with 10 bases between them. The CDR3 is made up of 12 amino acids. CDR1 is LNHDA and CDR2 is SQIVND in the germline V gene (reference sequence). Written as DNA, the CDR3 is TGTGCCAGTAGTATTGGCCCCGAGGAGCAGTACTTC. Translating gives CASSIGPEEQYF.

V usage is TRBV7-3 and J usage is TRBJ2-5; unclear D gene. The V and J ends lost 2 bases and 2 bases respectively, with 12 bases between them. The CDR3 loop spans 15 amino acids. The germline CDR1 and CDR2 sequences are SGHTA and FQGTGA. The CDR3 region has the DNA TGTGCCAGCAGCTTACTCTCGCCGACACAAGAGACCCAGTACTTC. Residues: CASSLLSPTQETQYF.

The chain combines TRBV6-1 with TRBJ1-3; D is unresolved. The CDR3 loop spans 15 amino acids. The germline V gene encodes CDR1 MNHNS and CDR2 SASEGT. The V end was cut by 5 bases, the J end by 0 bases, with 11 bases between. The CDR3 coding sequence is TGTGCCAGCAGTCCGCGGACCTCCTCTGGAAACACCATATATTTT. This encodes CASSPRTSSGNTIYF.

This chain uses TRBV6-5 with TRBJ1-2; 7 bases match TRBD1. The junction had 8 bases not matched to a gene; V was cut back by 4 bases and J by 6 bases. Germline-derived CDR1 and CDR2 are MNHEY and SVGAGI. The CDR3 runs to 14 residues. CDR3 DNA sequence: TGTGCCAGCAGTTCATACACAGGGGAGCATGGCTACACCTTC. Amino acids: CASSSYTGEHGYTF.

This chain links TRBV18 with TRBJ1-2, with 7 bases that match TRBD1. Germline V CDR1 and CDR2: KGHSH, LQKENI. The junction had 6 bases not matched to a gene; V was cut back by 1 base and J by 4 bases. The CDR3 is 15 residues long. The chain's CDR3 is CASSPRQGTSYGYTF. As DNA, the CDR3 is TGTGCCAGCTCACCACGACAGGGTACAAGCTATGGCTACACCTTC.

About this clone: Other DNA sequences within the sample encode an identical CDR3. V gene TRBV5-1 combines with J gene TRBJ2-3; TRBD1 matches 7 bases. The ends lost 4 bases at V and 2 bases at J; junction bases unmatched: 4. This CDR3 has 14 amino acids. Germline V gene sequence: CDR1 SGHRS, CDR2 YFSETQ. CDR3 bases: TGCGCCAGCAGCCTCGGGACAGCCACAGATACGCAGTATTTT. It yields the protein CASSLGTATDTQYF.

The CDR3: CASSSPGVAGGPQRADTQYF. CDR3 bases: TGTGCCAGCAGCTCCCCTGGGGTAGCGGGAGGGCCACAGAGGGCAGATACGCAGTATTTT. This chain connects TRBV9 to TRBJ2-3; 11 nucleotides line up with TRBD2. CDR1 is SGDLS, CDR2 YYNGEE, per germline. The V gene end was trimmed by 4 bases and the J gene end by 4 bases; junction bases not matched to a gene: 20. The CDR3 consists of 20 residues.

The chain carries TRBV7-2 and TRBJ2-7; no clear D gene. The length of the CDR3 is 13 residues. CDR1 and CDR2 (germline): SGHTA, FQGNSA. V gave up 2 bases and J gave up 5 bases, with 10 bases separating them. CDR3 coding DNA: TGTGCCAGCAGCTTAAGGTTTGGAGACGAGCAGTACTTC. Encoded protein: CASSLRFGDEQYF.

V and J are TRBV6-5 and TRBJ2-7; D is undetermined. CDR3 length equals 13 residues. Trimming left V 6 bases short and J 6 bases short, with 15 bases between. Germline CDR1 reads MNHEY; CDR2 reads SVGAGI. This CDR3 is CASSPKGYGEQYF. Written as DNA, the CDR3 is TGTGCCAGCAGCCCCAAGGGCTACGGCGAGCAGTACTTC.

The chain joins TRBV19 to TRBJ1-2; 8 positions agree with TRBD1. Trimming removed 4 bases from V and 2 bases from J; junction bases left unmatched: 9. Germline V gene data show CDR1 as LNHDA and CDR2 as SQIVND (reference sequence). This CDR3 has 16 residues. The CDR3 DNA follows: TGTGCCAGTAGTACCGGGACAGGAGCTCCAAACTATGGCTACACCTTC. It codes for CASSTGTGAPNYGYTF.

The chain has TRBV10-3 and TRBJ2-2; D uncertain. Per germline, CDR1 ENHRY and CDR2 SYGVKD. With 6 bases removed from V and 3 bases from J, the gap between germline ends came to 8 bases. The CDR3 is made up of 13 amino acids. The CDR3 sequence: CAISQLYTGELFF. CDR3 coding DNA: TGTGCCATCAGCCAATTATACACCGGGGAGCTGTTTTTT.